Below, 27 T cell receptor beta chains from the same sample are listed, as sequenced in a study of human T cells and chemical hapten exposure. TCRdb re-analysed the RACE reads in MiXCR, keeping a single row per CDR3 protein. The sample lists about 190,000 distinct CDR3 sequences, 24% occurring once. As to time point: patch test 3, about 24 weeks after DPC sensitization. Treatment noted: therapeutic diphenylcyclopropenone sensitization with weekly scalp DPC. The specimen was whole blood, collected in connection with sensitization to the hapten diphenylcyclopropenone (DPC). The origin of the receptors is a woman between 40 and 55 years old with alopecia areata. Some clones in this sample may be carry-over from other donors' samples.

This sequence joins TRBV6-6 and TRBJ1-4, with unresolved D. Per the germline V gene, CDR1 is MNHNY and CDR2 is SVGAGI (reference sequence). Trimming cost V 7 bases and J 2 bases, with 11 bases left between them. The CDR3 runs 14 residues. The CDR3 here is CASMLWATNEKLFF. The CDR3 DNA sequence: TGTGCCAGCATGCTGTGGGCGACTAATGAAAAACTGTTTTTT.

The gene calls are TRBV4-3 and TRBJ2-1; 13 nucleotides match TRBD2. CDR1 is LGHNA and CDR2 is YSLEER in the germline V gene. This CDR3 is built from 16 residues. After removal of 2 bases from V and 6 bases from J, the junction contained 4 bases not matched to a gene. In DNA, the CDR3 is TGCGCCAGCAGCCAATCACTAGCGGGAGGGCCCAATGAGCAGTTCTTC. Translating it yields CASSQSLAGGPNEQFF.

The chain is built from TRBV20-1 and TRBJ2-7; perhaps D is TRBD1 or TRBD2 (5 bases each). This CDR3 is 14 amino acids long. Germline assignment: CDR1 DFQATT and CDR2 SNEGSKA (reference sequence). Deletions cut 1 base from V and 3 bases from J, with 13 bases between. The CDR3 nucleotides are TGCAGTGCTAGAGTACCGGGACGGATCTACGAGCAGTACTTC. Protein: CSARVPGRIYEQYF.

In its sample, this clonotype was seen a few times. CDR3 DNA sequence: TGTGCCAGCAGTTACGGCGGGAGGCAGTTCTTC. Protein: CASSYGGRQFF. V usage is TRBV6-2 or TRBV6-3 and J usage is TRBJ2-1, with 7 bases that match TRBD2. In germline, CDR1 is MNHEY, CDR2 SVGEGT. Losses at the gene ends were 2 bases for V and 12 bases for J; bases not matched to a gene: 1. This CDR3 comprises 11 residues.

This clonotype came up once. The CDR3 DNA sequence: TGTGCCAGCAGTCCGGCGGGAGCCATTGAGCAGTTCTTC. It specifies CASSPAGAIEQFF. This chain links TRBV7-2 with TRBJ2-1; 7 bases are a match to TRBD2. The germline CDR1 and CDR2 sequences are SGHTA and FQGNSA. The CDR3 is 13 residues long. J was trimmed by 9 bases and V by 6 bases; bases with no gene match: 8.

The CDR3 loop is CAISDRSTEAFF. The CDR3 DNA reads as TGTGCCATCAGTGACAGGTCCACTGAAGCTTTCTTT. The gene calls are TRBV10-3 and TRBJ1-1; no clear D. This CDR3 contains 12 residues. The V gene lost 3 bases and the J gene lost 4 bases, with 6 bases spanning the gap. Per the germline V gene, CDR1 is ENHRY and CDR2 is SYGVKD.

The CDR3 sequence is CASSLGLQGHSNQPQHF. The CDR3 coding sequence is TGTGCCAGCAGCTTAGGGCTACAGGGACATAGCAATCAGCCCCAGCATTTT. V is TRBV7-2 and J is TRBJ1-5; TRBD1 might be the D (6 bases). Trimming pared 1 base from V and 0 bases from J, leaving 13 bases between. CDR1 is SGHTA, CDR2 FQGNSA, per germline. The CDR3 extends over 17 amino acids.

This clonotype was seen more than once but under ten times. The genes are TRBV6-2 or TRBV6-3 and TRBJ2-3, with 7 bases matching TRBD1. This CDR3 has 14 amino acids. With V trimmed by 6 bases and J by 4 bases, 7 bases remained unmatched. Germline V lookup: CDR1 MNHEY, CDR2 SVGEGT. The chain's CDR3 is CASSRGQAPDTQYF. The CDR3, as DNA: TGTGCCAGCAGCAGAGGACAGGCCCCAGATACGCAGTATTTT.

This clonotype was seen ten or more times. The chain is built from TRBV30 and TRBJ1-1; possible D gene TRBD1, 5 bases. The CDR3 has 12 residues. Deletions cut 5 bases from V and 4 bases from J, with 11 bases between. Germline values: CDR1 GTSNPN, CDR2 SVGIG (reference sequence). The CDR3 loop is CAWGARITEAFF. The CDR3 bases are TGTGCCTGGGGGGCGAGGATCACTGAAGCTTTCTTT. The complete variable domain, with remaining parts taken from reference TRBV30 and TRBJ1-1, reads SQTIHQWPATLVQPVGSPLSLECTVEGTSNPNLYWYRQAAGRGLQLLFYSVGIGQISSEVPQNLSASRPQDRQFILSSKKLLLSDSGFYLCAWGARITEAFFGQGTRLTVV.

This clonotype has just a few counts. This chain links TRBV5-1 with TRBJ2-1; 7 nucleotides agree with TRBD1. The V segment lost 0 bases and the J segment 7 bases; nucleotides outside the gene matches: 7. Per germline, CDR1 SGHRS and CDR2 YFSETQ. This CDR3 has 15 residues. The CDR3 DNA follows: TGCGCCAGCAGCTTGGCCACGACCAGGGGGAATGAGCAGTTCTTC. Protein product: CASSLATTRGNEQFF.

The V call is TRBV6-5, the J call TRBJ2-1, with 13 bases matching TRBD2. CDR3 length: 15 amino acids. In germline, CDR1 is MNHEY, CDR2 SVGAGI. V was clipped by 5 bases and J by 10 bases; unmatched bases: 8. CDR3 in amino acids: CASSTGTSGIGEQFF. The CDR3 coding sequence is TGTGCCAGCAGTACCGGGACTAGCGGGATCGGGGAGCAGTTCTTC.

V is TRBV6-1 and J is TRBJ2-7, with 13 bases fitting TRBD2. Trimming at V came to 6 bases and at J to 3 bases, leaving 2 bases not matched to a gene. This CDR3 is built from 14 residues. Germline CDR1 and CDR2: MNHNS and SASEGT. The CDR3 region is CASSGLAGVYEQYF. DNA for the CDR3: TGTGCCAGCAGCGGACTAGCGGGAGTCTACGAGCAGTACTTC.

This clonotype was seen only a few times. This rearrangement joins TRBV10-3 to TRBJ2-1; D tentatively reads TRBD1 or TRBD2 (5 bases each). V was cut by 10 bases and J by 5 bases, with 15 bases left in between. Per germline, CDR1 ENHRY and CDR2 SYGVKD. CDR3 length: 13 residues. CDR3 nucleotide sequence: TGTGCCAACTCGGGGCCAAACGACAATGAGCAGTTCTTC. Amino acid sequence: CANSGPNDNEQFF.

This clonotype was found many times. The rearrangement links TRBV29-1 to TRBJ2-1, with D perhaps TRBD1 (6 bases). Trimming stripped 0 bases from V and 15 bases from J, with 15 bases between. Germline V gene lookup returns CDR1 SQVTM and CDR2 ANQGSEA. The CDR3 sequence is 12 residues long. CDR3 region: CSVEDLGARWFF. Here the CDR3 DNA reads TGCAGCGTTGAAGATCTGGGGGCGAGGTGGTTCTTC.

This clonotype was picked up a small number of times. This sequence joins TRBV10-3 and TRBJ1-1, with TRBD1 matching 8 bases. After removal of 4 bases from V and 1 base from J, the junction contained 8 bases not matched to a gene. Germline CDR1 reads ENHRY; CDR2 reads SYGVKD. The CDR3 runs to 16 residues. The CDR3 nucleotides read TGTGCCATCAGTGGGGATTCAGGGGGCCGGAACACTGAAGCTTTCTTT. Amino acids: CAISGDSGGRNTEAFF.

This rearrangement joins TRBV7-2 to TRBJ2-3; no definite D call. The CDR3 contains 15 residues. The V end was cut by 1 base, the J end by 0 bases, with 8 bases between. Germline CDR1 SGHTA, CDR2 FQGNSA. The CDR3 is CASSLDVASTDTQYF. In nucleotides, the CDR3 is TGTGCCAGCAGCTTAGACGTAGCTAGCACAGATACGCAGTATTTT.

This clonotype was counted between two and nine times. The rearrangement uses TRBV3-1 and TRBJ2-5, with TRBD1 matching 10 bases. The length of the CDR3 is 17 residues. Unmatched junction bases numbered 10, after V lost 4 bases and J lost 2 bases. Looked up from germline, CDR1 is LGHDT and CDR2 is YNNKEL (reference sequence). The chain's CDR3 is CASSPSRTGGRQETQYF. The CDR3 region has the DNA TGTGCCAGCAGCCCTTCGAGGACAGGGGGTCGTCAAGAGACCCAGTACTTC.

V gene TRBV9 combines with J gene TRBJ2-1; TRBD2 matches at 11 bases. CDR1 is SGDLS, CDR2 YYNGEE, per germline. This CDR3 has 14 amino acids. The V gene end was trimmed by 2 bases and the J gene end by 6 bases; junction bases not matched to a gene: 1. Written as DNA, the CDR3 is TGTGCCAGCAGCGTCACTAGCGGGAGCAATGAGCAGTTCTTC. This encodes CASSVTSGSNEQFF.

This clonotype was detected only a few times. The rearrangement uses TRBV7-8 and TRBJ2-3; a possible D gene is TRBD2 (6 bases). This CDR3 contains 16 residues. Germline CDR1 and CDR2: SGHVS and FQNEAQ. The V gene lost 2 bases and the J gene lost 3 bases, with 15 bases spanning the gap. The CDR3 DNA reads TGTGCCAGCAGCTTATTTTCCGGGAGCCCAACAGATACGCAGTATTTT. It encodes CASSLFSGSPTDTQYF. Supplemented by reference TRBV7-8 and TRBJ2-3, the full variable domain reads GAGVSQSPRYKVAKRGQDVALRCDPISGHVSLFWYQQALGQGPEFLTYFQNEAQLDKSGLPSDRFFAERPEGSVSTLKIQRTQQEDSAVYLCASSLFSGSPTDTQYFGPGTRLTVL.

The chain recombines TRBV2 with TRBJ2-1; no firm D call. V lost 7 bases and J 6 bases, leaving 13 bases between the germline ends. This CDR3 spans 13 amino acids. Germline V lookup: CDR1 SNHLY, CDR2 FYNNEI. The CDR3 region is CASKGLEANEQFF. The CDR3 bases are TGTGCCAGCAAAGGCCTAGAAGCCAATGAGCAGTTCTTC.

This clonotype was seen many times. The V and J genes are TRBV27 and TRBJ1-2; perhaps TRBD1 as D (5 bases). Trimming cost V 6 bases and J 4 bases, with 15 bases left between them. Germline CDR1 and CDR2: MNHEY and SMNVEV (reference sequence). The CDR3 covers 14 residues. CDR3 sequence: CASRPHRGAYGYTF. DNA of the CDR3: TGTGCCAGCAGACCCCATAGGGGAGCCTATGGCTACACCTTC.

The gene calls are TRBV28 and TRBJ1-3; D gene unclear. This CDR3 has 16 residues. Germline CDR1 reads MDHEN; CDR2 reads SYDVKM. Trimming shortened V by 5 bases and J by 0 bases, and 14 bases separated the two germline ends. CDR3 residues: CASSLGISSSGNTIYF. In DNA form, the CDR3 reads TGTGCCAGCAGTCTCGGCATAAGCTCCTCTGGAAACACCATATATTTT.

A few counts support this clonotype. CDR3 nucleotides: TGTGCCAGCGGGAGCTGGGAGGCCCTCACAGATACGCAGTATTTT. As protein: CASGSWEALTDTQYF. V and J are TRBV7-9 and TRBJ2-3, with a weak D call TRBD2 (6 bases). Germline CDR1 and CDR2: SEHNR and FQNEAQ (reference sequence). This CDR3 is 15 amino acids long. Between the trimmed V and J ends, which lost 8 bases and 2 bases, there was a span of 17 bases. The whole variable domain, remainder taken from reference TRBV7-9 and TRBJ2-3, is DTGVSQNPRHKITKRGQNVTFRCDPISEHNRLYWYRQTLGQGPEFLTYFQNEAQLEKSRLLSDRFSAERPKGSFSTLEIQRTEQGDSAMYLCASGSWEALTDTQYFGPGTRLTVL.

This clonotype has at least ten counts. The J gene is TRBJ1-2, the V gene TRBV29-1, with D unclear. In germline, CDR1 is SQVTM, CDR2 ANQGSEA. There are 11 residues in the CDR3. The V end lost 5 bases, the J end lost 4 bases, and 8 bases lay between the germline ends. The CDR3 spells CSVWDVYGYTF. CDR3 coding DNA: TGCAGCGTTTGGGATGTCTATGGCTACACCTTC.

This chain joins TRBV24-1 and TRBJ2-5; 7 bases map to TRBD1. CDR1 and CDR2 (germline): KGHDR, SFDVKD. The CDR3 covers 13 residues. Trimming at V came to 9 bases and at J to 5 bases, leaving 8 bases not matched to a gene. The CDR3 here is CATRDRMGETQYF. For the CDR3, the DNA is TGTGCCACCCGGGACAGAATGGGGGAGACCCAGTACTTC.

This chain links TRBV2 with TRBJ1-1; D unresolved. Per the germline V gene, CDR1 is SNHLY and CDR2 is FYNNEI. Trimming cost V 8 bases and J 1 base, with 5 bases left between them. CDR3 length: 11 amino acids. In DNA, the CDR3 is TGTGCCAGCCGGACGAACACTGAAGCTTTCTTT. Translating gives CASRTNTEAFF.

In its sample, this clonotype was seen once. CDR3 amino acids: CASSSLGGFGEKLFF. In nucleotides, the CDR3 is TGTGCCAGCAGCTCCCTGGGGGGGTTTGGTGAAAAACTGTTTTTT. V and J are TRBV7-9 and TRBJ1-4, with D tentatively TRBD1 (5 bases). CDR1 and CDR2 (germline): SEHNR, FQNEAQ (reference sequence). The CDR3 spans 15 residues. V shed 4 bases and J shed 7 bases, with 16 bases lying between them.